The next 3 T cell receptor beta chains were all read from a single sample in a study of cytomegalovirus exposure and HLA in healthy donors. A multiplex PCR was run with 60 Vbeta primers and 13 Jbeta primers. TCRdb's copy holds only in-frame clones and misses some; the assay was immunoSEQ multiplex PCR. This table holds approximately 97,000 clones, 63% found once. The sample consisted of PBMCs. These receptors originate from a human donor in good health.

This clone showed up just a few times. This CDR3 reads CASSIRGTEAFF. Written as DNA, the CDR3 is TGTGCCAGTAGTATCAGGGGTACTGAAGCTTTCTTT. This chain uses TRBV19 with TRBJ1-1; possible D gene TRBD1, 6 bases. There are 12 residues in the CDR3. V dropped 3 bases and J dropped 5 bases, with 7 bases sitting between them. The germline gives CDR1 LNHDA, CDR2 SQIVND (reference sequence).

This clone showed up just a few times. The rearrangement uses TRBV9 and TRBJ2-7; weak D call: TRBD1 (6 bases). V lost 3 bases, J lost 0 bases, and 13 bases lay in between. The CDR3 contains 15 residues. Germline CDR1 SGDLS, CDR2 YYNGEE. CDR3 sequence (DNA): TGTGCCAGCAGCGCCGGGACAAGCTACTCCTACGAGCAGTACTTC. This gives the protein CASSAGTSYSYEQYF.

The chain joins TRBV10-1 to TRBJ2-1; D gene ambiguous. The V and J ends lost 0 bases and 10 bases respectively, with 4 bases between them. Germline V gene data show CDR1 as WNHNN and CDR2 as SYGVQD (reference sequence). CDR3 length equals 11 residues. The CDR3 bases are TGCGCCAGCAGTGAGTCCTCCGAGCAGTTCTTC. Its translation: CASSESSEQFF.